This T cell receptor (beta chain) was sequenced during a study of control samples from healthy donors and cancer patients. Profiled with immunoSEQ multiplex PCR; TCRdb holds only in-frame clones, not every one. Altogether approximately 26,000 clones are present, roughly 93% being singletons, with the ten largest covering 13%. The length of the CDR3 is 11 residues. CDR1 is SEHNR, CDR2 FQNEAQ, per germline (reference sequence). This clone showed up just a few times. The sequenced sample was PBMCs. The chain carries TRBV7-9 and TRBJ1-3; D is perhaps TRBD1 (6 bases). The sequence derives from a man aged 45 to 65 with lung cancer. The CDR3 sequence: CGGGSGNTIYF. The CDR3 DNA reads TGTGGAGGGGGGTCTGGAAACACCATATATTTT.